By its share, the clone carrying this TCR beta chain is medium-sized (0.01 to 0.1%). Its specificity is unknown. The CDR3 consists of 17 residues. V lost 6 bases and J lost 1; bases outside the gene matches: 10. Germline CDR1 ENHRY, CDR2 SYGVKD. Investigators took RNA and DNA out together from 20-30 mg of unsorted bulk tissue. Without exception, tumor samples held over 85% viable tumor cells. The data stem from a study of tumor-infiltrating lymphocytes in primary liver carcinoma. Study-level findings and limits: Whereas tumor region pairs overlapped more, tumor-adjacent and tumor-blood pairs overlapped less. When set against blood, tumors had a significantly higher top-250-clone fraction (p = 0.039).

With 500 ng total RNA as template and a constant-region primer, TCR beta cDNA was made. Libraries covering TCR beta were generated through three nested multiplex PCR rounds (using a slightly modified ARM-PCR). Running around 9 cycles apiece, the first two PCR rounds relied on TRBV1-TRBV30 forward primers together with a C-beta reverse primer. TCRdb itself ran the multiplex PCR reads through MiXCR, one entry per CDR3 protein. The data contain approximately 73,000 distinct CDR3 sequences, 70% to 75% of them seen just once; the ten biggest clones take up roughly an eighth. The genes are TRBV10-3 and TRBJ2-3, with 10 bases fitting TRBD1. The sequence was obtained from a woman aged 55-70 years with primary liver carcinoma and hepatitis B virus infection. Input material: liver tumor tissue from sampling region 4. As to subset: tumor region T4, right-lateral pole. Here the CDR3 reads CAISSTAGTGGTDTQYF. For the CDR3, the DNA is TGTGCCATCAGCTCAACGGCCGGGACAGGGGGCACAGATACGCAGTATTTT.